A single sample is the source of the 30 T cell receptor beta chains below, sequenced in a study of T-cell reconstitution after alpha-beta-depleted transplantation in children. Preparation of the TCRbeta library was carried out with unique molecular identifiers. In TCRdb, the PCR reads were re-called with MiXCR into one record per CDR3 protein. The sample includes about 490,000 distinct CDR3 sequences, roughly a tenth of them seen just once. The sample here was PBMCs, taken before TCRalphabeta/CD19-depleted stem cell transplant. The receptors come from a child aged 2-15 years with inherited bone marrow failure, due to receive a stem cell transplant.

Many counts were recorded for this clonotype. V and J are TRBV20-1 and TRBJ2-1, with D perhaps matching TRBD1 or TRBD2 (5 bases each). The CDR3 length is 15 residues. Germline-derived CDR1 and CDR2 are DFQATT and SNEGSKA (reference sequence). V was cut by 6 bases and J by 4 bases, with 19 bases left in between. CDR3 DNA sequence: TGCAGTGCAGTCCCCGGGACCACCTGGTACAATGAGCAGTTCTTC. Encoded protein: CSAVPGTTWYNEQFF.

This clonotype occurred many times. The V gene is TRBV5-5, the J gene TRBJ2-2, with D possibly being TRBD2 (5 bases). Trimming took 4 bases from V and 2 from J, leaving 12 bases between them. The CDR3 runs 15 residues. Germline CDR1 and CDR2: SGHKS and YYEKEE (reference sequence). The CDR3 loop reads CASSPEDFNTGELFF. Here the CDR3 DNA reads TGTGCCAGCAGCCCAGAGGACTTTAACACCGGGGAGCTGTTTTTT.

The chain links TRBV3-1 to TRBJ2-1; no reliable D call. Per the germline V gene, CDR1 is LGHDT and CDR2 is YNNKEL (reference sequence). The CDR3 totals 15 residues. With 0 bases removed from V and 3 bases from J, the gap between germline ends came to 9 bases. The CDR3 reads CASSQDSQIYNEQFF. The CDR3 DNA sequence: TGTGCCAGCAGCCAAGACAGCCAGATCTACAATGAGCAGTTCTTC.

At least ten counts were recorded for this clonotype. The rearrangement uses TRBV3-1 and TRBJ2-3, with 9 nucleotides matching TRBD1. Germline loops: CDR1 LGHDT, CDR2 YNNKEL (reference sequence). This CDR3 contains 17 residues. Unmatched junction bases numbered 14, after V lost 5 bases and J lost 5 bases. The CDR3 nucleotides are TGTGCCAGCAGCAAAACCGGGACAGGGCCTGGTGGAGATACGCAGTATTTT. It encodes CASSKTGTGPGGDTQYF.

The sample holds many counts of this clonotype. V usage is TRBV4-1 and J usage is TRBJ2-1; D is unclear. Germline V lookup: CDR1 MGHRA, CDR2 YSYEKL. V lost 3 bases and J 3 bases, leaving 3 bases between the germline ends. The CDR3 runs to 12 residues. The CDR3 loop reads CASSHNYNEQFF. CDR3 DNA sequence: TGCGCCAGCAGCCATAACTACAATGAGCAGTTCTTC.

In this sample, this clonotype turned up a few times. The V and J genes are TRBV5-6 and TRBJ2-3; D gene unclear. The germline V gene has CDR1 SGHDT and CDR2 YYEEEE. V shed 4 bases and J shed 3 bases, with 18 bases lying between them. The CDR3 loop spans 16 amino acids. The CDR3 nucleotides read TGTGCCAGCAGCCTAGGAAGGATCCATATGACAGATACGCAGTATTTT. This translates into CASSLGRIHMTDTQYF. Full variable domain (rest looked up from reference TRBV5-6 and TRBJ2-3): DAGVTQSPTHLIKTRGQQVTLRCSPKSGHDTVSWYQQALGQGPQFIFQYYEEEERQRGNFPDRFSGHQFPNYSSELNVNALLLGDSALYLCASSLGRIHMTDTQYFGPGTRLTVL.

The rearrangement uses TRBV29-1 and TRBJ2-7; 7 bases map to TRBD2. V shed 2 bases, J shed 5 bases, and the junction held 0 bases outside the gene matches. The CDR3 totals 11 residues. In germline, CDR1 is SQVTM, CDR2 ANQGSEA. CDR3 bases: TGCAGCGTTGAAAGCGGGAACGAGCAGTACTTC. Amino acids: CSVESGNEQYF.

Concerning this clonotype itself: Just one base apart from a much larger clone, this may be a read error. V is TRBV5-1 and J is TRBJ2-1; 8 nucleotides align to TRBD1. The CDR3 has 15 residues. Germline CDR1 and CDR2: SGHRS and YFSETQ. Germline trimming cut 0 bases from V and 5 bases from J; bases unmatched to any gene: 4. This CDR3 reads CASSLAGQADNEQFF. CDR3 coding DNA: TGCGCCAGCAGCTTGGCGGGACAGGCAGACAATGAGCAGTTCTTC.

The rearrangement joins TRBV27 to TRBJ2-2, with 11 bases that match TRBD2. J was trimmed by 5 bases and V by 5 bases; bases with no gene match: 10. The CDR3 contains 17 residues. Germline V lookup: CDR1 MNHEY, CDR2 SMNVEV (reference sequence). CDR3 nucleotide sequence: TGTGCCAGCAGTCCCTTAGCGGGAGGGCCGGGGACCGGGGAGCTGTTTTTT. Translated: CASSPLAGGPGTGELFF.

This clonotype was seen at least ten times. V gene TRBV5-6 combines with J gene TRBJ2-7; TRBD1 agrees at 9 bases. Germline loops: CDR1 SGHDT, CDR2 YYEEEE. The CDR3 has 16 amino acids. Trimming took 4 bases from V and 5 from J; bases not matched to a gene: 13. CDR3 sequence reads: CASSEPGTGRAHEQYF. In nucleotides, the CDR3 is TGTGCCAGCAGCGAACCCGGGACAGGGAGAGCCCACGAGCAGTACTTC.

This clonotype was found many times. The rearrangement links TRBV7-8 to TRBJ1-6; D gene unclear. The CDR3 runs 13 residues. The V end lost 1 base, the J end lost 10 bases, and 8 bases lay between the germline ends. The germline V gene has CDR1 SGHVS and CDR2 FQNEAQ. In DNA form, the CDR3 reads TGTGCCAGCAGCTTAGACGGGGAATCACCCCTCCACTTT. It encodes CASSLDGESPLHF. The complete variable domain, with remaining parts taken from reference TRBV7-8 and TRBJ1-6, reads GAGVSQSPRYKVAKRGQDVALRCDPISGHVSLFWYQQALGQGPEFLTYFQNEAQLDKSGLPSDRFFAERPEGSVSTLKIQRTQQEDSAVYLCASSLDGESPLHFGNGTRLTVT.

The table lists this clonotype with many counts. The chain recombines TRBV12-3 or TRBV12-4 with TRBJ1-5, with unresolved D. The CDR3 covers 12 residues. Deletions cut 9 bases from V and 4 bases from J, with 10 bases between. CDR3 amino acids: CASSPTNQPQHF. CDR3 in DNA: TGTGCCAGTAGTCCAACGAATCAGCCCCAGCATTTT.

The table lists this clonotype with a count of one. Being one base from a much bigger clone, this may be a read error. This sequence joins TRBV5-4 and TRBJ2-3; either TRBD1 or TRBD2 may fit D (6 bases each). CDR1 is SGHNT, CDR2 YYREEE, per germline (reference sequence). This CDR3 comprises 15 residues. As DNA, the CDR3 is TGTGCCAGCAGCAAAGCGGGCGGGGACACAGATACGCGGTATTTT. Translation gives CASSKAGGDTDTRYF.

This clonotype has ten or more counts. The V and J genes are TRBV27 and TRBJ1-6; D unresolved. Between the trimmed V and J ends, which lost 0 bases and 9 bases, there was a span of 6 bases. Germline V gene data show CDR1 as MNHEY and CDR2 as SMNVEV (reference sequence). This CDR3 spans 13 amino acids. CDR3 amino acids: CASSLSLISPLHF. The CDR3 DNA is TGTGCCAGCAGTTTATCCCTAATTTCACCCCTCCACTTT.

This clonotype came up many times. V is TRBV18 and J is TRBJ2-6; 11 positions match TRBD2. With V trimmed by 3 bases and J by 0 bases, 4 bases remained unmatched. CDR3 length: 18 residues. Germline CDR1 and CDR2: KGHSH and LQKENI. CDR3 sequence: CASSPTSGRVSGANVLTF. The CDR3 coding sequence is TGTGCCAGCTCACCCACTAGCGGGAGAGTCTCTGGGGCCAACGTCCTGACTTTC.

This chain uses TRBV30 with TRBJ1-4; D might be TRBD1 (5 bases). Per the germline V gene, CDR1 is GTSNPN and CDR2 is SVGIG (reference sequence). V lost 5 bases and J lost 4, with 11 bases in between. The CDR3 sequence is 13 residues long. The DNA for the CDR3 is TGTGCCTGGGGGGGAGGACTTAATGAAAAACTGTTTTTT. Translating gives CAWGGGLNEKLFF. Supplemented by reference TRBV30 and TRBJ1-4, the full variable domain reads SQTIHQWPATLVQPVGSPLSLECTVEGTSNPNLYWYRQAAGRGLQLLFYSVGIGQISSEVPQNLSASRPQDRQFILSSKKLLLSDSGFYLCAWGGGLNEKLFFGSGTQLSVL.

Note on this clonotype: An end of the junction does not agree with germline; a read error may underlie this. The chain carries TRBV4-2 and TRBJ2-5, with D perhaps being TRBD1 or TRBD2 (7 bases each). Germline CDR1 reads LGHNA; CDR2 reads YNFKEQ. The CDR3 runs to 14 residues. This CDR3 is CARSQGGTRETQYF. CDR3 DNA: TGTGCCAGGAGCCAGGGGGGGACCCGAGAGACCCAGTACTTC.

This clonotype was picked up many times. V usage is TRBV27 and J usage is TRBJ2-3; D remains unclear. The CDR3 runs to 18 residues. In germline, CDR1 is MNHEY, CDR2 SMNVEV (reference sequence). Trimming took off 1 base at V and 2 bases at J, with 19 bases between the two ends. CDR3 coding DNA: TGTGCCAGCAGTTTATTTAGGCCAGCTAACCCCTTCACAGATACGCAGTATTTT. Amino acid sequence: CASSLFRPANPFTDTQYF.

The V call is TRBV5-1, the J call TRBJ2-1; tentative D call: TRBD1 (5 bases). Trimming stripped 2 bases from V and 1 base from J, with 10 bases between. The CDR3 contains 15 residues. CDR1 and CDR2 (germline): SGHRS, YFSETQ. CDR3 region: CASSFFRESYNEQFF. CDR3 in DNA: TGCGCCAGCAGCTTCTTCAGGGAATCCTACAATGAGCAGTTCTTC.

This clonotype was seen at least ten times. The genes are TRBV6-5 and TRBJ2-1; D is uncertain. V was shortened by 3 bases and J by 0 bases, with 15 bases between the two germline ends. The CDR3 consists of 17 residues. Germline CDR1 and CDR2: MNHEY and SVGAGI. The CDR3 sequence: CASSYGPSPGSYNEQFF. DNA of the CDR3: TGTGCCAGCAGTTATGGCCCATCCCCTGGCTCCTACAATGAGCAGTTCTTC.

The sample holds one count of this clonotype. A read error is possible here, since a much larger clone lies one base away. The genes are TRBV7-2 and TRBJ1-6; D is possibly TRBD1 (6 bases). The CDR3 loop spans 13 amino acids. The germline V gene encodes CDR1 SGHTA and CDR2 FQGNSA. CDR3 region: CPSSLSVEGQPRF. DNA of the CDR3: TGTCCCAGCAGCTTAAGTGTTGAGGGACAACCCCGATTT. The full variable domain, in which reference TRBV7-2 and TRBJ1-6 provide the parts outside the CDR3, is GAGVSQSPSNKVTEKGKDVELRCDPISGHTALYWYRQSLGQGLEFLIYFQGNSAPDKSGLPSDRFSAERTGGSVSTLTIQRTQQEDSAVYLCPSSLSVEGQPRFGNGTRLTVT.

The chain uses TRBV5-6 and TRBJ1-4; the D is unclear. Between the trimmed V and J ends, which lost 3 bases and 0 bases, there was a span of 9 bases. Germline loops: CDR1 SGHDT, CDR2 YYEEEE. CDR3 length: 15 amino acids. The CDR3 here is CASSYRTATNEKLFF. CDR3 nucleotide sequence: TGTGCCAGCAGCTATCGGACGGCAACTAATGAAAAACTGTTTTTT.

The chain is built from TRBV27 and TRBJ2-5; D gene uncertain. The germline CDR1 and CDR2 sequences are MNHEY and SMNVEV (reference sequence). The CDR3 length is 13 residues. Trimming shortened V by 5 bases and J by 5 bases, and 12 bases separated the two germline ends. This CDR3 reads CASSPLLGETQYF. The CDR3 bases are TGTGCCAGCAGTCCCCTCTTGGGGGAGACCCAGTACTTC.

This clonotype was detected ten times or more. The CDR3 nucleotides read TGCGCCAGCAGCCAAGATCACCGTAACAGGGCCTACTACAATGAGCAGTTCTTC. Encoded protein: CASSQDHRNRAYYNEQFF. The chain recombines TRBV4-3 with TRBJ2-1; tentative D call: TRBD1 (6 bases). The V end lost 0 bases, the J end lost 3 bases, and 18 bases lay between the germline ends. CDR1 and CDR2 from the germline V gene are LGHNA and YSLEER. The CDR3 consists of 18 residues.

Ten or more counts support this clonotype. This sequence joins TRBV24-1 and TRBJ2-3, with D perhaps matching TRBD1 (6 bases). The CDR3 runs to 16 residues. The germline V and J ends were trimmed by 10 bases and 0 bases, with 19 bases remaining between them. CDR1 is KGHDR and CDR2 is SFDVKD in the germline V gene. The CDR3 sequence: CATGDRRRSSTDTQYF. In nucleotides, the CDR3 is TGTGCCACGGGAGACAGGCGTCGTTCTAGCACAGATACGCAGTATTTT.

The genes are TRBV6-5 and TRBJ2-7; possible D gene TRBD1, 5 bases. Germline CDR1 and CDR2: MNHEY and SVGAGI. There are 17 residues in the CDR3. Trimming pared 2 bases from V and 6 bases from J, leaving 23 bases between. CDR3: CASSYPEAGPAVSEQYF. DNA of the CDR3: TGTGCCAGCAGTTACCCTGAAGCAGGGCCCGCGGTCAGCGAGCAGTACTTC.

This clonotype has ten or more counts. The V and J genes are TRBV2 and TRBJ2-3, with D hard to call. The germline gives CDR1 SNHLY, CDR2 FYNNEI. CDR3 length: 14 residues. The V end lost 7 bases, the J end lost 2 bases, and 13 bases lay between the germline ends. The CDR3 sequence: CASKKIDLTDTQYF. The CDR3 coding sequence is TGTGCCAGCAAAAAAATCGACCTCACAGATACGCAGTATTTT. Filled out from reference TRBV2 and TRBJ2-3, the complete variable domain reads EPEVTQTPSHQVTQMGQEVILRCVPISNHLYFYWYRQILGQKVEFLVSFYNNEISEKSEIFDDQFSVERPDGSNFTLKIRSTKLEDSAMYFCASKKIDLTDTQYFGPGTRLTVL.

The chain employs TRBV19 and TRBJ2-5, with 8 bases matching TRBD2. Germline CDR1 reads LNHDA; CDR2 reads SQIVND (reference sequence). Trimming took 4 bases from V and 5 from J; bases not matched to a gene: 9. The CDR3 extends over 15 amino acids. CDR3 sequence: CASSTVGLVGETQYF. The CDR3, as DNA: TGTGCCAGTAGTACGGTGGGACTAGTTGGGGAGACCCAGTACTTC.

This chain joins TRBV7-9 and TRBJ2-7, with D uncertain. Germline-derived CDR1 and CDR2 are SEHNR and FQNEAQ (reference sequence). The germline V and J ends were trimmed by 3 bases and 2 bases, with 14 bases remaining between them. This CDR3 is built from 15 residues. CDR3 sequence (DNA): TGTGCCAGCAGCTTCGGGCTCGGAATGACCTACGAGCAGTACTTC. The encoded protein is CASSFGLGMTYEQYF.

This clonotype was observed a handful of times. This rearrangement joins TRBV5-1 to TRBJ2-7; 8 nucleotides match TRBD2. Germline V gene lookup returns CDR1 SGHRS and CDR2 YFSETQ. The CDR3 is made up of 15 amino acids. The V segment lost 1 base and the J segment 0 bases; nucleotides outside the gene matches: 3. The CDR3 loop is CASSLLAGFSYEQYF. The CDR3 bases are TGCGCCAGCAGCTTGTTAGCGGGATTCTCCTACGAGCAGTACTTC.